This TCR beta chain was identified in a study of T-cell memory formation after mild COVID-19 (dated by TCRdb to the early 2020s). Describing the broader study: TCR sequence clusters from the two donors were largely donor specific. Two young, previously healthy adult volunteers, one female and one male, were included in the cohort. Longitudinal TCRalpha and TCRbeta repertoire sequencing tracked T-cell clones expanding and contracting after mild COVID-19 in a couple of donors. What the work shows at the level of the full study, not this receptor alone: Clones contracting from day 15 to 85 had balanced CD4/CD8 phenotypes, while a second wave expanding from day 15 to 37 was biased towards CD4+. Some responding clones were detected in pre-infection memory, which suggested that pre-existing cross-reactive memory T cells had joined the SARS-CoV-2 response. Contracting CD4+ clones were located mainly in the CM and EM memory subsets, whereas CD8+ clones were found to be enriched in EMRA. The study included only a couple of mild cases, and larger cohorts that include severe cases with pre-infection samples were judged to be necessary. The second-wave clones that peaked on day 37 were not confirmed to be SARS-CoV-2 specific.

PBMCs were isolated by Ficoll-Paque density gradient centrifugation. The instrument given in TCRdb is Illumina NovaSeq 6000. cDNA libraries for TCRalpha and TCRbeta were prepared by 5'RACE using constant-segment primers, with sample barcodes and unique molecular identifiers added. Trizol reagent was used to extract RNA from every sample. Amplification of the libraries took two PCR steps, and the second step added a second sample barcode plus Illumina TruSeq adapters. The libraries were sequenced on an Illumina NovaSeq using 2 x 150 bp paired-end reads. On the authors' methods: The reads were demultiplexed and collapsed into UMI-guided consensus sequences using migec v1.2.7. Using mixcr v2.1.11, UMI consensuses were aligned to TRA and TRB V and J templates and then assembled into clonotypes. Expanded or contracted clonotypes were those called significant by both edgeR and NoisET, with noise models trained on biological replicates. For edgeR calls, a false discovery rate-adjusted p below 0.01 and a log2 fold-change threshold of 1 were applied. As an exploratory analysis of dynamics, max-normalized trajectories of the 1000 most abundant clonotypes were examined with PCA combined with hierarchical clustering. Separately sequenced CD4+ and CD8+ repertoires were used to assign a CD4 or CD8 phenotype to each responding clone. The public reads were reanalyzed by TCRdb: fastp trimming at Q25, MiXCR alignment, in-frame beta chains only. Rows merge per CDR3 protein into single entries with the most common DNA and genes. The V and J calls, along with clone size, are taken from TCRdb and not from the paper's own processing. The sample table records about 270,000 distinct CDR3 sequences; roughly 17% of these occur just once. The ten most abundant clones make up roughly 25% of the sample.

Concerning this clonotype itself: What this receptor recognizes is not known. No much larger clone is present one base from it, and per-base qualities are unavailable.

The CDR3 covers 15 residues, taking in both the cysteine and the phenylalanine. Of the read, only the CDR3 DNA is kept; its 45 bases are in frame from base 1. The germline V gene specifies SGHVS as CDR1 and FQNEAQ as CDR2. Germline trimming: 5 bases from V, 4 bases from J; junction bases outside gene matches: 5. The chain joins TRBV7-8 to TRBJ2-3; TRBD1 fits 11 bases in the junction. The TCR originated in a man aged 18 to 29 who had mild COVID-19 (a few samples of this study predate the infection). The sample titles of this study are shuffled in the database, so cell type and time point are left out; the donor was told from shared clones. Source material: PBMCs or a T cell subset sorted from them (not recorded which). The CDR3 has the sequence CASSPQGQGADTQYF. The nucleotide sequence is given as TGTGCCAGCAGCCCGCAGGGACAGGGGGCAGATACGCAGTATTTT.